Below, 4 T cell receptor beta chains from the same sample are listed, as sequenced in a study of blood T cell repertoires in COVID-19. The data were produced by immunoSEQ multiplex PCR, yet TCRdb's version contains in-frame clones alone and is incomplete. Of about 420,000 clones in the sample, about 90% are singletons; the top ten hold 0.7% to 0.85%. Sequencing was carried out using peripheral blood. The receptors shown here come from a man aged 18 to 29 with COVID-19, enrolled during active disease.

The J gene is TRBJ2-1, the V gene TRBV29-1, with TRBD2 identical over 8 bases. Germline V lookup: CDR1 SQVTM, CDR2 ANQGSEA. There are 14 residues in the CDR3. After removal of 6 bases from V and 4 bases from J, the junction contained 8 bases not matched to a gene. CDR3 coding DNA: TGCAGCGTCCGAAGCGGGACTAGGTACAATGAGCAGTTCTTC. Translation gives CSVRSGTRYNEQFF.

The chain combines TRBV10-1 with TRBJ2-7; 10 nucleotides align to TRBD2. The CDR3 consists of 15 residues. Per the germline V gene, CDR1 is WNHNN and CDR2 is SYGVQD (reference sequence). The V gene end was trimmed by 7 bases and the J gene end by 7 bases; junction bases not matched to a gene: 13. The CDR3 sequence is CASTKLAGIAGEQYF. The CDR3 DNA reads TGCGCCAGCACCAAACTAGCGGGGATTGCCGGGGAGCAGTACTTC.

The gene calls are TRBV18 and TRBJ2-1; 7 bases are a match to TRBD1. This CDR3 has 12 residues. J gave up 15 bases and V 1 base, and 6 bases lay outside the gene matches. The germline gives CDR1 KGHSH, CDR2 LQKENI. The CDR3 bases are TGTGCCAGCTCACCACGGGGACAGAATTTGTTCTTC. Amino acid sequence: CASSPRGQNLFF.

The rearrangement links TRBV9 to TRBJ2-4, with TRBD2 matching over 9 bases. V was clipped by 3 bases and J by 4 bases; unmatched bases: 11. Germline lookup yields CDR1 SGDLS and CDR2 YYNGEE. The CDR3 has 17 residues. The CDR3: CASSEGVWGLAKNIQYF. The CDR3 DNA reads TGTGCCAGCAGCGAGGGAGTGTGGGGACTAGCAAAAAACATTCAGTACTTC.